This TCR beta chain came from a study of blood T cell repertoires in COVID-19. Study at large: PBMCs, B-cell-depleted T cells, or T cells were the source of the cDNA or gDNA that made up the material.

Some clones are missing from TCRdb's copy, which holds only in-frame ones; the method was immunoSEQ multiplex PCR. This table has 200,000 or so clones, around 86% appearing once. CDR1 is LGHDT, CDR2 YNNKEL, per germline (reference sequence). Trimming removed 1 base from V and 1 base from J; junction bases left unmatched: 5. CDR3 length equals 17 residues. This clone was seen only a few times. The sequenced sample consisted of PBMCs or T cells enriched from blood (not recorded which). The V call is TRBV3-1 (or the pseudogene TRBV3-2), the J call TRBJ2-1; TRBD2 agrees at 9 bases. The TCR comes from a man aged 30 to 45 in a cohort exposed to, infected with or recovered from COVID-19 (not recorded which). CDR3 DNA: TGTGCCAGCAGCCAAGTAGTGGCGGGAGGGTCCTACAATGAGCAGTTCTTC. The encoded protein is CASSQVVAGGSYNEQFF.